What follows is one T cell receptor (beta chain) and its context. Antigen unknown. A read error may account for a junction end that differs from germline. CDR1 and CDR2 from the germline V gene are LNHNV and YYDKDF (reference sequence). This CDR3 comprises 15 residues. These data are taken from a study of CD8+CD57+ T cells in acquired aplastic anemia. The wider study: Sorted CD4+ and CD8+ cells yielded DNA averaging approximately 3 ug. Mean read depth for CD4+ cells from healthy donors was 10 million to 14 million. Study results and limitations: Patients shared 25 to 30 CD8+ CDR3 sequences with controls. Statistical testing detected no significant gap in CD8+ Simpson's diversity between patients and controls.

Genomic DNA served as template for TCR beta VDJ and CDR3 profiling. TCRdb called the reads again in MiXCR, with one record for every CDR3 protein. The data show 150,000 to 200,000 distinct CDR3 sequences, roughly 48% seen once. The sample taken for sequencing was sorted CD4+, CD8+, or CD8+CD57+ T cells (not recorded which) from PBMCs. This receptor was taken from a human donor in good health. The V call is TRBV15, the J call TRBJ1-3; D is perhaps TRBD1 (6 bases). The CDR3 loop reads CATVDSVPLGNTTYF. The CDR3 DNA sequence: TGTGCCACGGTGGACAGTGTTCCCCTTGGAAACACCACATATTTT.